This T cell receptor beta chain was retrieved from a study of cytotoxic CD8 clonotypes in ibrutinib-treated CLL. Germline CDR1 MNHEY, CDR2 SMNVEV (reference sequence). V was cut by 6 bases and J by 2 bases, with 14 bases left in between. The CDR3 runs to 14 residues. Study conclusions and caveats: Sustained-remission and progressing patients had different sampling times. Baseline values of clonality outstripped age-matched healthy donors and followed circulating CD8+ T-cell counts. Having risen at ibrutinib response, clonality had fallen back toward baseline by progression. Public clonotypes occurred uncommonly; on treatment, they contracted or remained stable.

Profiling relied on immunoSEQ multiplex PCR, and the TCRdb table lists in-frame clones only, not all of them. The sample has a few hundred thousand clones, 60% to 80% seen once; the top ten hold roughly 6%. On this clone: What it binds is unknown.

Sequencing used PBMCs, obtained after 36 months of ibrutinib treatment. The chain couples TRBV27 to TRBJ2-7; D not certain. This clonotype was sampled from a human donor with chronic lymphocytic leukemia. CDR3 sequence: CASSPGASAYEQYF. As DNA, the CDR3 is TGTGCCAGCAGCCCCGGTGCCAGCGCCTACGAGCAGTACTTC.